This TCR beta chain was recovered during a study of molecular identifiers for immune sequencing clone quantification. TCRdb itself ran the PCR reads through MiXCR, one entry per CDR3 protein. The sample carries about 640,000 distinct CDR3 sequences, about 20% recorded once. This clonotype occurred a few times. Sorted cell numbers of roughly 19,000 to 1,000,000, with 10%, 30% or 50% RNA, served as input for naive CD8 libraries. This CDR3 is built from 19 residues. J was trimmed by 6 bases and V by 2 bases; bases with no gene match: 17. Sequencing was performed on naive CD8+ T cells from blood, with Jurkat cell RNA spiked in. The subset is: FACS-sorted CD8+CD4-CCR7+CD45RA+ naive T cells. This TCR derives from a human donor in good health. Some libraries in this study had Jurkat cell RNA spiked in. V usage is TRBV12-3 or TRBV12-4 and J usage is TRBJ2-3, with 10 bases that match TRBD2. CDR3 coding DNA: TGTGCCAGCAGTTTATTTCCTAGCGGGGGTTCTACTCCCCAGGATACGCAGTATTTT. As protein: CASSLFPSGGSTPQDTQYF.